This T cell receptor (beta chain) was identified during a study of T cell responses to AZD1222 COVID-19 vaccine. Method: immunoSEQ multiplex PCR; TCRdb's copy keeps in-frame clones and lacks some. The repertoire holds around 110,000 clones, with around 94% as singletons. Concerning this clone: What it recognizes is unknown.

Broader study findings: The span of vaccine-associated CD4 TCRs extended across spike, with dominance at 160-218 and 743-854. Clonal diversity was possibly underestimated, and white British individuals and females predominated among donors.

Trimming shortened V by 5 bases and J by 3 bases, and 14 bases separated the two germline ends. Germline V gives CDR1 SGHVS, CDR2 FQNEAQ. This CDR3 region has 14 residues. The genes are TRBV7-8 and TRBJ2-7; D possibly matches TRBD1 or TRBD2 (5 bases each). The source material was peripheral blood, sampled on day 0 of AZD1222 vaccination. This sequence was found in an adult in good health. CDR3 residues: CASSPGRFRYEQYF. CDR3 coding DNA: TGTGCCAGCAGCCCGGGACGGTTTCGCTACGAGCAGTACTTC.